A single sample is the source of the 16 T cell receptor beta chains below, sequenced in a study of shared clonotypes between healthy human individuals (TCRdb year 2020). The library was prepared using the immunoSEQ multiplex PCR assay. TCRdb carries this immuneACCESS record with in-frame sequences only. Its versions omit some clonotypes, under half of them owing to an unresolved V gene in the studies checked, with the rest unexplained. A total of millions of clones appear in this sample, 90% to 95% of them only once. The ten largest clonotypes hold roughly 0.13% of the sample. The material sequenced was naive CD4+ T cells sorted from blood. The cell subset or site label on this specimen signifies: CD45RA+ positively selected. These receptors came from a young man in good health.

This chain connects TRBV30 to TRBJ1-1, with TRBD1 matching over 7 bases. The CDR3 is made up of 14 amino acids. Germline-derived CDR1 and CDR2 are GTSNPN and SVGIG (reference sequence). J lost 1 base, V lost 8 bases, and 10 bases had no gene match. CDR3 sequence: CAHQGGGSNTEAFF. The CDR3 nucleotides read TGTGCCCATCAGGGGGGAGGGTCGAACACTGAAGCTTTCTTT.

The rearrangement uses TRBV5-1 and TRBJ2-3; TRBD2 matches 13 bases. V gave up 4 bases and J gave up 2 bases; unmatched junction bases: 4. The CDR3 has 16 amino acids. From germline, CDR1 is SGHRS and CDR2 YFSETQ. Here the CDR3 DNA reads TGCGCCAGCAGCATAGGGACTAGCGGGGCCACAGATACGCAGTATTTT. Its translation: CASSIGTSGATDTQYF.

The rearrangement uses TRBV6-6 and TRBJ1-2; D remains unclear. The CDR3 contains 13 residues. Germline V gene data show CDR1 as MNHNY and CDR2 as SVGAGI (reference sequence). The V gene lost 6 bases and the J gene lost 0 bases, with 8 bases spanning the gap. In nucleotides, the CDR3 is TGTGCCAGCAGCCCCACCCCTAACTATGGCTACACCTTC. Amino acid sequence: CASSPTPNYGYTF.

CDR3 loop: CASRDIGTEAFF. The CDR3 nucleotides read TGTGCCAGCAGAGATATAGGTACTGAAGCTTTCTTT. The rearrangement links TRBV6-5 to TRBJ1-1; D remains unclear. The CDR3 is made up of 12 amino acids. CDR1 and CDR2 from the germline V gene are MNHEY and SVGAGI. V dropped 6 bases and J dropped 5 bases, with 10 bases sitting between them.

This chain joins TRBV5-6 and TRBJ2-7; unclear D gene. The CDR3 has 15 residues. V was pared by 0 bases and J by 5 bases, with 15 bases between. The V gene's germline CDR1 is SGHDT and CDR2 YYEEEE. The CDR3 DNA is TGTGCCAGCAGCTTGGGTTGGGGTGAACGGGACGAGCAGTACTTC. Protein product: CASSLGWGERDEQYF.

The chain employs TRBV11-2 and TRBJ2-1, with TRBD2 matching 13 bases. The V gene end was trimmed by 2 bases and the J gene end by 2 bases; junction bases not matched to a gene: 6. The CDR3 consists of 18 residues. The V gene's germline CDR1 is SGHAT and CDR2 FQNNGV. DNA for the CDR3: TGTGCCAGCAGCTTACGAGGACTAGCGGGAGCAGCCTACAATGAGCAGTTCTTC. It specifies CASSLRGLAGAAYNEQFF.

This chain joins TRBV27 and TRBJ1-1; 7 bases align to TRBD1. This CDR3 region has 14 residues. Germline V gene sequence: CDR1 MNHEY, CDR2 SMNVEV (reference sequence). Losses at the gene ends were 5 bases for V and 6 bases for J; bases not matched to a gene: 9. The CDR3 DNA follows: TGTGCCAGCAGTACCCTGACAGGGAGGGCTGAAGCTTTCTTT. Its protein is CASSTLTGRAEAFF.

This clone appeared a single time. The V call is TRBV19, the J call TRBJ2-2; D uncertain. The CDR3 length is 16 residues. The V and J ends lost 7 bases and 0 bases respectively, with 15 bases between them. Germline CDR1 and CDR2: LNHDA and SQIVND (reference sequence). The CDR3 spells CASNLSPQTNTGELFF. CDR3 bases: TGTGCCAGTAACCTCTCCCCACAGACGAACACCGGGGAGCTGTTTTTT. Drawing the rest from reference TRBV19 and TRBJ2-2, the complete variable domain is DGGITQSPKYLFRKEGQNVTLSCEQNLNHDAMYWYRQDPGQGLRLIYYSQIVNDFQKGDIAEGYSVSREKKESFPLTVTSAQKNPTAFYLCASNLSPQTNTGELFFGEGSRLTVL.

A few counts support this clone. The chain uses TRBV7-2 and TRBJ2-2; D ambiguous. With 5 bases removed from V and 3 bases from J, the gap between germline ends came to 4 bases. CDR3 size: 12 residues. Germline CDR1 and CDR2: SGHTA and FQGNSA. In DNA form, the CDR3 reads TGTGCCAGCAGCCCTTACACCGGGGAGCTGTTTTTT. It specifies CASSPYTGELFF.

V is TRBV28 and J is TRBJ2-7; D tentatively reads TRBD1 or TRBD2 (5 bases each). CDR3 size: 16 residues. Trimming took off 6 bases at V and 2 bases at J, with 20 bases between the two ends. In germline, CDR1 is MDHEN, CDR2 SYDVKM. CDR3 amino acids: CASSARSAKGPYEQYF. As DNA, the CDR3 is TGTGCCAGCAGCGCCAGGAGCGCCAAGGGACCCTACGAGCAGTACTTC.

CDR3 DNA sequence: TGTGCCAGCAGGGCAGCGGGACGAGTCTACGAGCAGTACTTC. Translated, it gives CASRAAGRVYEQYF. The rearrangement links TRBV11-2 to TRBJ2-7, with TRBD2 identical over 7 bases. Germline V CDR1 and CDR2: SGHAT, FQNNGV. The CDR3 contains 14 residues. After removal of 6 bases from V and 3 bases from J, the junction contained 8 bases not matched to a gene.

The rearrangement uses TRBV9 and TRBJ2-1; 8 bases line up with TRBD1. Trimming removed 0 bases from V and 3 bases from J; junction bases left unmatched: 14. CDR1 is SGDLS, CDR2 YYNGEE, per germline. This CDR3 is 19 amino acids long. The CDR3 loop is CASSVDAQGALLLYNEQFF. The CDR3, as DNA: TGTGCCAGCAGCGTAGATGCCCAGGGGGCCCTATTGCTCTACAATGAGCAGTTCTTC.

The CDR3 DNA reads as TGCAGTGCTTCTAGTGCTACGCAGTATTTT. As protein: CSASSATQYF. The rearrangement links TRBV20-1 to TRBJ2-3; D gene ambiguous. V was pared by 5 bases and J by 8 bases, with 8 bases between. Looked up from germline, CDR1 is DFQATT and CDR2 is SNEGSKA (reference sequence). The CDR3 length is 10 residues.

The rearrangement links TRBV5-1 to TRBJ1-4, with D tentatively TRBD1 (5 bases). The CDR3 contains 16 residues. Per the germline V gene, CDR1 is SGHRS and CDR2 is YFSETQ. V dropped 4 bases and J dropped 8 bases, with 21 bases sitting between them. The CDR3 nucleotides read TGCGCCAGCAGCCTACGATCCGGGACCGGCTACGAAAAACTGTTTTTT. Translating gives CASSLRSGTGYEKLFF. Complete variable domain (other parts from reference TRBV5-1 and TRBJ1-4): KAGVTQTPRYLIKTRGQQVTLSCSPISGHRSVSWYQQTPGQGLQFLFEYFSETQRNKGNFPGRFSGRQFSNSRSEMNVSTLELGDSALYLCASSLRSGTGYEKLFFGSGTQLSVL.

For the CDR3, the DNA is TGTGCCAGCAGCGACTCGGGAGGGTGGAACACCGGGGAGCTGTTTTTT. It is translated as CASSDSGGWNTGELFF. The rearrangement uses TRBV11-2 and TRBJ2-2, with 8 positions matching TRBD2. Germline V gene data show CDR1 as SGHAT and CDR2 as FQNNGV. The J segment lost 1 base and the V segment lost 5 bases, leaving 6 bases of the junction unmatched. The CDR3 runs to 16 residues. Filled out from reference TRBV11-2 and TRBJ2-2, the complete variable domain reads EAGVAQSPRYKIIEKRQSVAFWCNPISGHATLYWYQQILGQGPKLLIQFQNNGVVDDSQLPKDRFSAERLKGVDSTLKIQPAKLEDSAVYLCASSDSGGWNTGELFFGEGSRLTVL.

The table lists this clone with a count of one. V is TRBV28 and J is TRBJ1-2; 9 positions agree with TRBD1. The CDR3 consists of 14 residues. Germline V gives CDR1 MDHEN, CDR2 SYDVKM. V shed 8 bases and J 4 bases; nucleotides not matched to a gene: 8. The CDR3 protein is CASHTGGFGYGYTF. CDR3 coding DNA: TGTGCCAGCCACACAGGGGGCTTTGGCTATGGCTACACCTTC.